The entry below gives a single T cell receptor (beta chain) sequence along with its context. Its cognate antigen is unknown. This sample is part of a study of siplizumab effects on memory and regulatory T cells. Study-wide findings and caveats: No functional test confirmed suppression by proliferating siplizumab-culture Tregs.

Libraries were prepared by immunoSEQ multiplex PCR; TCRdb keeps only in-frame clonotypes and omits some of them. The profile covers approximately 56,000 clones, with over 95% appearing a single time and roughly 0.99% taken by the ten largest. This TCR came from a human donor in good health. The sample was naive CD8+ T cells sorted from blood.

CDR3 region: CASSEGTGNTYEQYF. CDR3 coding DNA: TGTGCCAGCAGTGAAGGTACAGGAAATACCTACGAGCAGTACTTC. The rearrangement uses TRBV2 and TRBJ2-7; maybe TRBD1 (5 bases). Germline CDR1 SNHLY, CDR2 FYNNEI. The CDR3 is 15 residues long. V was clipped by 1 base and J by 2 bases, with 12 bases between them.